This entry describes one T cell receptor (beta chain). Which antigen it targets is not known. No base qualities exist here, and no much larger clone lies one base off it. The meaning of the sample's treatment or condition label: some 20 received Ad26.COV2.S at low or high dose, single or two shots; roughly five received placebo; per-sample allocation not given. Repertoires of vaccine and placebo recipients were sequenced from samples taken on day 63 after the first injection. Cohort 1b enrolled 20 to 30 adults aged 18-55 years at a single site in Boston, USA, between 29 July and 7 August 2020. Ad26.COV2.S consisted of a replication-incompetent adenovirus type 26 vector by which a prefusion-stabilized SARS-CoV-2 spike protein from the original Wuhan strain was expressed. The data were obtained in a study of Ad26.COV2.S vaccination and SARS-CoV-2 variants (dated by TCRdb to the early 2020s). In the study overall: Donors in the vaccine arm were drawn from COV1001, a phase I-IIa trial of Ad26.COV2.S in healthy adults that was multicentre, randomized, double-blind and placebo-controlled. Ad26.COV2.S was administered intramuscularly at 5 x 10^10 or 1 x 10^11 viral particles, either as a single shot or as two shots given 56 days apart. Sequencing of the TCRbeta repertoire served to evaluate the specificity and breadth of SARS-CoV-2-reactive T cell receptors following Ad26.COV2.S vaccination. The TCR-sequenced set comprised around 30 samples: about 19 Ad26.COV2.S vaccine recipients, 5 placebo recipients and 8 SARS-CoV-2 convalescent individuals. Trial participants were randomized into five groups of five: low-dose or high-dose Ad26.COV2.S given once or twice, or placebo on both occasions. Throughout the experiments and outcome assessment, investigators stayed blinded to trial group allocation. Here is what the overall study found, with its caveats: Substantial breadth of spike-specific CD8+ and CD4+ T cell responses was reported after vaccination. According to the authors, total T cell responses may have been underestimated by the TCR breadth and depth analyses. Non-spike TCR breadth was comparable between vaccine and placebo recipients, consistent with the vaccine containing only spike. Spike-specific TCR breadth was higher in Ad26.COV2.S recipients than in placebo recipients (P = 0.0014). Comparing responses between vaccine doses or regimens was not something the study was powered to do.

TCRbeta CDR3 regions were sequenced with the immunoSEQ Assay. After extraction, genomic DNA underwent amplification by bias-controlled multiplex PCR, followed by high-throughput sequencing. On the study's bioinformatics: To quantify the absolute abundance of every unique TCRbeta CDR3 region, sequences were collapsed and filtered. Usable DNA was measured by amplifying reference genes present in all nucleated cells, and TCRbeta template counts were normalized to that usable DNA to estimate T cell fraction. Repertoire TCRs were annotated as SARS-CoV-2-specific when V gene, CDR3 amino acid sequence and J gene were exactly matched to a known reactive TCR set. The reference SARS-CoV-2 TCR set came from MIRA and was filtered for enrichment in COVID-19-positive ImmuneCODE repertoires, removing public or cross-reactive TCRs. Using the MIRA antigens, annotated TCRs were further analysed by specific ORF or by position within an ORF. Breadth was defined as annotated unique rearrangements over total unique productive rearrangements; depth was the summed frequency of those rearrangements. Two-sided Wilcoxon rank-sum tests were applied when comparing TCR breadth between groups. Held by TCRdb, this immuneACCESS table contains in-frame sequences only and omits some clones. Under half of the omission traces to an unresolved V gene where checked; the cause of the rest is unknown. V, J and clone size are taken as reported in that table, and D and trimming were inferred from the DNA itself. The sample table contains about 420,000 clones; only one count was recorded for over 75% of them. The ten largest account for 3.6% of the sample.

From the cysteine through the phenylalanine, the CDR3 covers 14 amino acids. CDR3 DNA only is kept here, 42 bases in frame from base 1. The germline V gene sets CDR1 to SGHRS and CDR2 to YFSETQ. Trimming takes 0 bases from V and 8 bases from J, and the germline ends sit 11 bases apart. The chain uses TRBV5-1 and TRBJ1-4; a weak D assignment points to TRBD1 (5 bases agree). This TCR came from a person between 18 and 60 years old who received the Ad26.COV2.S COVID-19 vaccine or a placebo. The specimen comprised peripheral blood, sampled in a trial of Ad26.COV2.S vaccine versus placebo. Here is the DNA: TGCGCCAGCAGCTTGGAAACGGGGACGGAAAAACTGTTTTTT. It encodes CASSLETGTEKLFF.